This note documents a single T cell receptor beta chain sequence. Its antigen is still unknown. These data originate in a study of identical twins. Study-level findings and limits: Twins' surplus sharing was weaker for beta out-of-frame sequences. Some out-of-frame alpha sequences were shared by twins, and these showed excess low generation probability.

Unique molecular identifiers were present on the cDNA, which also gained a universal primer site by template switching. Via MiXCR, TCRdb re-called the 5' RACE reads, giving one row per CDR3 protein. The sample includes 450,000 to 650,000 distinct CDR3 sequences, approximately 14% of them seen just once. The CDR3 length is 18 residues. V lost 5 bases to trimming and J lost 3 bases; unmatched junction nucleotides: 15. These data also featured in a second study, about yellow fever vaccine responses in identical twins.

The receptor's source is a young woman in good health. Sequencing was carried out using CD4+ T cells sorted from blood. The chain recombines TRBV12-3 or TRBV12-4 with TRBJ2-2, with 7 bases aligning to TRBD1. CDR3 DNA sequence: TGTGCCAGCAGTCCCGGCCGGGACAGAGACCCCTACACCGGGGAGCTGTTTTTT. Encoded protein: CASSPGRDRDPYTGELFF.